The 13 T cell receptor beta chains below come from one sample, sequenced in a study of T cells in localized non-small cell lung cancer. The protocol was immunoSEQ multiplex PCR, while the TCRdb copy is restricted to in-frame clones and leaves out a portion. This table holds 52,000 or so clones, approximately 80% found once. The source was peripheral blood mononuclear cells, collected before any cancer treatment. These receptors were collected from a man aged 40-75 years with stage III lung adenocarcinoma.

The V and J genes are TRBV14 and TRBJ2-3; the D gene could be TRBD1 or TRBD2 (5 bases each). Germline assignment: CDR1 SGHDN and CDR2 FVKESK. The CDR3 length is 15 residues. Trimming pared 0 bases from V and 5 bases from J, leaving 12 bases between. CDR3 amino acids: CASSQDDLGEDTQYF. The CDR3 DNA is TGTGCCAGCAGCCAAGATGATTTGGGGGAAGATACGCAGTATTTT.

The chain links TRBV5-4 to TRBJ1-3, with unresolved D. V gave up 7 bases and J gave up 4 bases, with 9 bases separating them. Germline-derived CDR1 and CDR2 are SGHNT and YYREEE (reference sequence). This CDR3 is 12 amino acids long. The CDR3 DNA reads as TGTGCCAGCTGGGATCCCGGAAACACCATATATTTT. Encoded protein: CASWDPGNTIYF.

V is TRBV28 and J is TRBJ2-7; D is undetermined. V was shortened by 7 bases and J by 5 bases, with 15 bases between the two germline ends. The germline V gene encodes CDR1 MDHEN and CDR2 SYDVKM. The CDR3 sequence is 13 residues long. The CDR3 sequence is CASTLNGRNEQYF. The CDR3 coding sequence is TGTGCCAGCACCCTTAATGGGCGGAACGAGCAGTACTTC.

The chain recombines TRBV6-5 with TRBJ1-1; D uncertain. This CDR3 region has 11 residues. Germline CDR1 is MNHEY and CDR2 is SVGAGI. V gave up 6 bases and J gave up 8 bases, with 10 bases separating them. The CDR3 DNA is TGTGCCAGCAGGCGGGGTCGCGAAGCTTTCTTT. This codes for CASRRGREAFF.

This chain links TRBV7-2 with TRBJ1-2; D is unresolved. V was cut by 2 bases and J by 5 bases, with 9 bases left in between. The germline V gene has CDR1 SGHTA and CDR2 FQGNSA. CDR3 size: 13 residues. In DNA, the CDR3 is TGTGCCAGCAGCTTACCCGGACTGTATGGCTACACCTTC. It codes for CASSLPGLYGYTF.

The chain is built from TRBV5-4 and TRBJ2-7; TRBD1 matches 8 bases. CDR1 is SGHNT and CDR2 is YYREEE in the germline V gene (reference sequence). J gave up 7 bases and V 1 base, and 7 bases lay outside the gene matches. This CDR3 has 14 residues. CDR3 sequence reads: CASSLSGGAGEQYF. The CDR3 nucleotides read TGTGCCAGCAGCTTGTCAGGGGGCGCGGGGGAGCAGTACTTC.

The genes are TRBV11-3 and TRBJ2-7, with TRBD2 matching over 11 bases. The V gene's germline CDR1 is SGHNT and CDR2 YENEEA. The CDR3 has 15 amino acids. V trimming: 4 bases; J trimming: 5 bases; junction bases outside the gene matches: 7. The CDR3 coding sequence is TGTGCCAGCAGCTCCCTACTAGCGGGAGCGGACGAGCAGTACTTC. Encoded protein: CASSSLLAGADEQYF.

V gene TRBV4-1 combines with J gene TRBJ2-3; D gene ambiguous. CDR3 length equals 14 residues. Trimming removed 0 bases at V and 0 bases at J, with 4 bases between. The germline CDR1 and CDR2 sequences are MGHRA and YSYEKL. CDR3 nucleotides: TGCGCCAGCAGCCAAGAACTTAGCACAGATACGCAGTATTTT. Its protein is CASSQELSTDTQYF.

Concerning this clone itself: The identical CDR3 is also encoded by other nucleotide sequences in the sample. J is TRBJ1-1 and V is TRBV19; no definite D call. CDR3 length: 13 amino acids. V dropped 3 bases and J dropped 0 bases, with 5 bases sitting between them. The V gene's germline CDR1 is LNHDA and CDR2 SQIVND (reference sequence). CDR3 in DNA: TGTGCCAGTAGTATCTCGGTGAACACTGAAGCTTTCTTT. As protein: CASSISVNTEAFF.

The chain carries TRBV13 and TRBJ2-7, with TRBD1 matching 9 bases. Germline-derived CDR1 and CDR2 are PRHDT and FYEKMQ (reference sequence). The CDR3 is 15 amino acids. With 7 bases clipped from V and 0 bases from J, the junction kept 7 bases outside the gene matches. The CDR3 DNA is TGTGCCAGCAACACCGGGACAGGGAGCTCCTACGAGCAGTACTTC. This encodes CASNTGTGSSYEQYF.

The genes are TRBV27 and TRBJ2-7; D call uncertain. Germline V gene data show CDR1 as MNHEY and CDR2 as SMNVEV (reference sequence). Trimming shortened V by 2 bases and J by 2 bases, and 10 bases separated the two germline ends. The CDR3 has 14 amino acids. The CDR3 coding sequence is TGTGCCAGCAGTTTAGGAGTCGGAGCCTACGAGCAGTACTTC. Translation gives CASSLGVGAYEQYF.

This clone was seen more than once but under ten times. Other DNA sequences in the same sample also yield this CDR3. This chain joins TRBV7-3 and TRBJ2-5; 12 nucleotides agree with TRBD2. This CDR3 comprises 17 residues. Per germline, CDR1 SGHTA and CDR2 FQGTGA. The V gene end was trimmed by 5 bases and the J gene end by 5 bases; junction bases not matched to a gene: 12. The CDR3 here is CASSPLGLAGGRETQYF. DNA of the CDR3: TGTGCCAGCAGCCCCCTCGGGCTAGCGGGGGGGCGGGAGACCCAGTACTTC.

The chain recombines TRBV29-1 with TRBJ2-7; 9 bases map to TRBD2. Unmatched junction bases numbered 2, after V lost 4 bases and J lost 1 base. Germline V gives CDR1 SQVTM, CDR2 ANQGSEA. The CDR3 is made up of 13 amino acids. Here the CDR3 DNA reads TGCAGCGTTGGACTAGCGGCTTCCTACGAGCAGTACTTC. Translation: CSVGLAASYEQYF.